The rows below give T cell receptor beta chains drawn from one sample of a study of sequential checkpoint blockade in melanoma. TCRdb's copy holds only in-frame clones and misses some; the assay was immunoSEQ multiplex PCR. This sample has roughly 5,100 clones, with approximately 80% found just once. The sample consisted of CD8+ T cells sorted from blood (inferred from file names), taken from a patient given nivolumab and ipilimumab in sequence. The source of these receptors is a human donor with melanoma. The CDR3 runs from the conserved cysteine through the conserved F or W. Fields, in order: V gene, D gene, J gene, clone size, CDR3 protein, CDR3 DNA. The D gene is left open where the match is weak. Clone size is stated in some rows and not others, as once, few, many or a class when expanded.

V: TRBV6-5; D: TRBD1; J: TRBJ2-7; size: .; CDR3: CASSYSADRVYEQYF; DNA: TGTGCCAGCAGTTACTCGGCGGACAGGGTTTACGAGCAGTACTTC
V: TRBV28; D: TRBD1; J: TRBJ1-2; size: .; CDR3: CASSLWGQVPSNYGYTF; DNA: TGTGCCAGCAGTTTATGGGGACAGGTCCCCTCGAACTATGGCTACACCTTC
V: TRBV10-3; D: .; J: TRBJ1-1; size: .; CDR3: CAISGDSGANTEAFF; DNA: TGTGCCATCAGTGGGGACTCCGGGGCGAACACTGAAGCTTTCTTT
V: TRBV29-1; D: TRBD2; J: TRBJ2-5; size: .; CDR3: CSVLGLARYQETQYF; DNA: TGCAGCGTTCTTGGACTAGCCCGCTACCAAGAGACCCAGTACTTC
V: TRBV6-1; D: .; J: TRBJ2-1; size: once; CDR3: CASRGRSSYNEQFF; DNA: TGTGCCAGCAGAGGGAGAAGCTCCTACAATGAGCAGTTCTTC
V: TRBV5-5; D: .; J: TRBJ1-2; size: .; CDR3: CASSPRPREYGYTF; DNA: TGTGCCAGCAGCCCGCGCCCGAGGGAGTATGGCTACACCTTC
V: TRBV5-6; D: .; J: TRBJ1-2; size: .; CDR3: CASSLDRNYGYTF; DNA: TGTGCCAGCAGCTTGGACAGAAACTATGGCTACACCTTC
V: TRBV9; D: TRBD2; J: TRBJ2-3; size: .; CDR3: CASSGEGDTQYF; DNA: TGTGCCAGCAGCGGGGAGGGAGATACGCAGTATTTT
V: TRBV2; D: TRBD1; J: TRBJ2-7; size: .; CDR3: CASGDRVSYEQYF; DNA: TGTGCCAGCGGGGACAGGGTGTCCTACGAGCAGTACTTC
V: TRBV4-3; D: TRBD2; J: TRBJ2-1; size: few; CDR3: CASSSAGGRSYNEQFF; DNA: TGCGCCAGCAGCTCAGCGGGGGGGCGCTCCTACAATGAGCAGTTCTTC
V: TRBV5-4; D: TRBD1; J: TRBJ2-2; size: .; CDR3: CASSLSGGRRELFF; DNA: TGTGCCAGCAGCTTGTCAGGGGGACGTAGGGAGCTGTTTTTT
V: TRBV28; D: TRBD1; J: TRBJ2-6; size: .; CDR3: CASSPDRISSGANVLTF; DNA: TGTGCCAGCAGCCCGGACAGGATCAGCTCTGGGGCCAACGTCCTGACTTTC
V: TRBV7-9; D: .; J: TRBJ1-1; size: .; CDR3: CASSLGGWGRADTEAFF; DNA: TGTGCCAGCAGCTTAGGAGGCTGGGGCAGGGCGGACACTGAAGCTTTCTTT
V: TRBV6-1; D: .; J: TRBJ2-5; size: few; CDR3: CASSEGGGMNLGTETQYF; DNA: TGTGCCAGCAGTGAAGGAGGGGGAATGAACCTGGGGACGGAGACCCAGTACTTC
V: TRBV7-8; D: .; J: TRBJ1-6; size: .; CDR3: CASSPMGGNSPLHF; DNA: TGTGCCAGCAGCCCAATGGGGGGGAATTCACCCCTCCACTTT
V: TRBV7-6; D: .; J: TRBJ2-7; size: .; CDR3: CASSLAPGYEQYF; DNA: TGTGCCAGCAGCTTAGCCCCAGGGTACGAGCAGTACTTC
V: TRBV4-1; D: .; J: TRBJ2-1; size: .; CDR3: CASSQSSVGYEQFF; DNA: TGCGCCAGCAGCCAGTCAAGCGTTGGCTATGAGCAGTTCTTC
V: TRBV5-1; D: TRBD1; J: TRBJ1-2; size: .; CDR3: CASSVGQGNYTF; DNA: TGCGCCAGCAGCGTGGGACAGGGCAACTACACCTTC
V: TRBV19; D: TRBD2; J: TRBJ2-1; size: few; CDR3: CASTRGGVNEQFF; DNA: TGTGCCAGTACGCGCGGGGGGGTGAATGAGCAGTTCTTC
V: TRBV7-9; D: TRBD2; J: TRBJ2-5; size: .; CDR3: CASSSSVSGGAGETQYF; DNA: TGTGCCAGCAGCTCGAGTGTGAGCGGGGGGGCTGGAGAGACCCAGTACTTC
V: TRBV5-8; D: TRBD1; J: TRBJ2-2; size: few; CDR3: CASSQDRVGTGELFF; DNA: TGCGCCAGCAGCCAGGACAGGGTGGGCACCGGGGAGCTGTTTTTT
V: TRBV2; D: .; J: TRBJ1-4; size: .; CDR3: CASSGGKLFF; DNA: TGTGCCAGCAGTGGCGGAAAACTGTTTTTT
V: TRBV9; D: TRBD1; J: TRBJ1-5; size: .; CDR3: CASSLTTGRYRNQPQHF; DNA: TGTGCCAGCAGCCTAACGACAGGGAGGTATCGCAATCAGCCCCAGCATTTT
V: TRBV29-1; D: .; J: TRBJ2-7; size: .; CDR3: CSVEVLTSTYEQYF; DNA: TGCAGCGTTGAAGTTCTGACATCTACCTACGAGCAGTACTTC
V: TRBV5-3; D: .; J: TRBJ2-7; size: .; CDR3: CARSLLFAGIEQYF; DNA: TGTGCCAGAAGCTTGTTGTTCGCGGGGATCGAGCAGTACTTC
V: TRBV5-6; D: TRBD1; J: TRBJ2-1; size: .; CDR3: CASSSRDRPYNEQFF; DNA: TGTGCCAGCAGCTCCCGGGACAGGCCCTACAATGAGCAGTTCTTC
V: TRBV7-9; D: TRBD1; J: TRBJ2-5; size: once; CDR3: CASKRTGGQETQYF; DNA: TGTGCCAGCAAAAGAACAGGGGGTCAAGAGACCCAGTACTTC
V: TRBV4-1; D: .; J: TRBJ2-7; size: .; CDR3: CASSHGQTYEQYF; DNA: TGCGCCAGCAGCCATGGACAGACCTACGAGCAGTACTTC
V: TRBV7-6; D: .; J: TRBJ2-3; size: .; CDR3: CASSLYVEGTDTQYF; DNA: TGTGCCAGCAGCTTATACGTCGAGGGCACAGATACGCAGTATTTT
V: TRBV7-7; D: .; J: TRBJ2-7; size: .; CDR3: CASSTSQGSEQYF; DNA: TGTGCCAGCAGCACCAGCCAGGGCTCCGAGCAGTACTTC
V: TRBV2; D: TRBD1; J: TRBJ2-7; size: once; CDR3: CASSVDRGFSYEQYF; DNA: TGTGCCAGCAGTGTAGACAGGGGGTTCTCCTACGAGCAGTACTTC
V: TRBV7-8; D: TRBD1; J: TRBJ2-7; size: .; CDR3: CASSPGTGGSYEQYF; DNA: TGTGCCAGCAGCCCAGGGACAGGGGGCTCCTACGAGCAGTACTTC
V: TRBV13; D: TRBD1; J: TRBJ2-7; size: .; CDR3: CASSLEDRGYEQYF; DNA: TGTGCCAGCAGCTTAGAAGACAGGGGCTACGAGCAGTACTTC
V: TRBV4-2; D: .; J: TRBJ2-7; size: .; CDR3: CASSQERSHGYEQYF; DNA: TGTGCCAGCAGCCAAGAACGGAGCCACGGCTACGAGCAGTACTTC
V: TRBV7-9; D: TRBD1; J: TRBJ2-7; size: once; CDR3: CASSSGTEGTYEQYF; DNA: TGTGCCAGCAGTTCAGGGACAGAGGGTACCTACGAGCAGTACTTC
V: TRBV19; D: .; J: TRBJ2-2; size: .; CDR3: CASSWRDLNTGELFF; DNA: TGTGCCAGTAGTTGGAGGGACCTTAACACCGGGGAGCTGTTTTTT
V: TRBV19; D: .; J: TRBJ1-2; size: .; CDR3: CASSIGESWRSGYTF; DNA: TGTGCCAGTAGTATAGGGGAGTCGTGGAGGTCCGGCTACACCTTC
V: TRBV29-1; D: TRBD2; J: TRBJ2-2; size: .; CDR3: CSVEGLAGGTGELFF; DNA: TGCAGCGTTGAGGGGTTAGCGGGCGGAACCGGGGAGCTGTTTTTT
V: TRBV2; D: .; J: TRBJ2-5; size: .; CDR3: CASLQGAQETQYF; DNA: TGTGCCAGCCTACAAGGGGCCCAAGAGACCCAGTACTTC
V: TRBV4-3; D: TRBD1; J: TRBJ1-3; size: .; CDR3: CASSQGVGTASGNTIYF; DNA: TGCGCCAGCAGCCAAGGCGTAGGGACAGCCTCTGGAAACACCATATATTTT
V: TRBV5-1; D: .; J: TRBJ1-4; size: .; CDR3: CASSLVTGTNEKLFF; DNA: TGCGCCAGCAGCTTGGTGACGGGAACTAATGAAAAACTGTTTTTT
V: TRBV4-3; D: TRBD2; J: TRBJ2-1; size: .; CDR3: CASSQGRSLAGPYNEQFF; DNA: TGCGCCAGCAGCCAAGGCCGATCTCTAGCGGGTCCCTACAATGAGCAGTTCTTC
V: TRBV5-1; D: TRBD2; J: TRBJ2-1; size: .; CDR3: CASSLVAGGYNEQFF; DNA: TGCGCCAGCAGCTTGGTAGCGGGGGGATACAATGAGCAGTTCTTC
V: TRBV27; D: TRBD1; J: TRBJ2-5; size: .; CDR3: CASSPGTGGKTQYF; DNA: TGTGCCAGCAGCCCCGGGACAGGTGGTAAGACCCAGTACTTC
V: TRBV27; D: .; J: TRBJ1-6; size: .; CDR3: CASSLDSQDYNSPLHF; DNA: TGTGCCAGCAGTCTTGACAGCCAGGATTATAATTCACCCCTCCACTTT
V: TRBV27; D: .; J: TRBJ2-7; size: .; CDR3: CASSPKLGGYEQYF; DNA: TGTGCCAGCAGTCCTAAGTTAGGAGGATACGAGCAGTACTTC
V: TRBV13; D: .; J: TRBJ1-5; size: .; CDR3: CASSLAGIKPQHF; DNA: TGTGCCAGCAGCTTAGCCGGGATCAAGCCCCAGCATTTT
V: TRBV29-1; D: TRBD2; J: TRBJ2-7; size: .; CDR3: CSVEGGGASYEQYF; DNA: TGCAGCGTTGAGGGCGGGGGGGCCTCCTACGAGCAGTACTTC